Listed here are 8 T cell receptor beta chains from one sample, sequenced in a study of OX40 agonist ivuxolimab in advanced cancers. Clones were sequenced by immunoSEQ multiplex PCR, and TCRdb holds only the in-frame ones, with some missing. Of 60,000 or so clones detected, 85% to 90% appear once; the ten largest clones hold 4.8%. The material sequenced was CD4+ or CD8+ T cells sorted from blood, taken in a trial of the OX40 agonist ivuxolimab. The receptor set was obtained from an adult with an advanced solid tumor such as melanoma, head and neck, liver or kidney cancer.

V usage is TRBV5-5 and J usage is TRBJ1-2, with TRBD1 identical over 9 bases. V shed 0 bases, J shed 6 bases, and the junction held 3 bases outside the gene matches. The germline gives CDR1 SGHKS, CDR2 YYEKEE (reference sequence). This CDR3 comprises 14 residues. CDR3 protein: CASSLGGTGNGYTF. CDR3 DNA: TGTGCCAGCAGCTTGGGGGGGACAGGGAATGGCTACACCTTC. Together with reference TRBV5-5 and TRBJ1-2, the CDR3 gives the full variable domain: DAGVTQSPTHLIKTRGQQVTLRCSPISGHKSVSWYQQVLGQGPQFIFQYYEKEERGRGNFPDRFSARQFPNYSSELNVNALLLGDSALYLCASSLGGTGNGYTFGSGTRLTVV.

J is TRBJ1-2 and V is TRBV4-1, with 9 bases aligning to TRBD1. This CDR3 is built from 15 residues. Germline CDR1 and CDR2: MGHRA and YSYEKL. With V trimmed by 3 bases and J by 7 bases, 9 bases remained unmatched. The CDR3: CASSQAGTGPFGYTF. The DNA for the CDR3 is TGCGCCAGCAGCCAGGCCGGGACAGGGCCCTTTGGCTACACCTTC.

V usage is TRBV19 and J usage is TRBJ1-1; a possible D gene is TRBD1 (6 bases). The CDR3 runs 15 residues. V lost 4 bases, J lost 5 bases, and 17 bases lay in between. Germline V gene lookup returns CDR1 LNHDA and CDR2 SQIVND (reference sequence). The CDR3 nucleotides are TGTGCCAGTAGTACAGGACAGATTGTAAAGACTGAAGCTTTCTTT. Translation gives CASSTGQIVKTEAFF.

The chain links TRBV9 to TRBJ2-4, with D perhaps given as TRBD1 or TRBD2 (7 bases each). The CDR3 spans 17 residues. The V end was cut by 0 bases, the J end by 2 bases, with 15 bases between. Germline V CDR1 and CDR2: SGDLS, YYNGEE. The CDR3 spells CASSVEGGGSTKNIQYF. DNA for the CDR3: TGTGCCAGCAGCGTAGAGGGAGGGGGCTCGACCAAAAACATTCAGTACTTC.

J is TRBJ1-1 and V is TRBV5-8; tentative D call: TRBD1 (6 bases). CDR3 size: 16 residues. The germline V gene encodes CDR1 SGHTS and CDR2 YDEGEE. V was clipped by 4 bases and J by 2 bases, with 18 bases between them. The CDR3 loop is CASSIQGVGPNTEAFF. The CDR3 DNA is TGTGCCAGCAGCATACAGGGTGTGGGGCCTAACACTGAAGCTTTCTTT.

Points on this clone: Germline and junction disagree at one end, which may indicate a read error. V gene TRBV7-7 combines with J gene TRBJ2-5; 7 bases agree with TRBD2. CDR3 length: 15 amino acids. Germline-derived CDR1 and CDR2 are SSHAT and FNYEAQ (reference sequence). The CDR3 DNA reads TGTGCTAGCAGCTTAGCGTTCGGGGAGGGGGAGACCCAGTACTTC. It yields the protein CASSLAFGEGETQYF.

The V call is TRBV5-5, the J call TRBJ2-3; D is ambiguous. The CDR3 is 16 amino acids. V was trimmed by 0 bases and J by 3 bases, leaving 14 bases between them. Germline CDR1 SGHKS, CDR2 YYEKEE (reference sequence). The CDR3, as DNA: TGTGCCAGCAGCTTGGACCCTGCGACCCCGACAGATACGCAGTATTTT. Protein: CASSLDPATPTDTQYF.

This chain joins TRBV28 and TRBJ2-1; 11 bases fit TRBD1. CDR1 is MDHEN and CDR2 is SYDVKM in the germline V gene. CDR3 length equals 15 residues. With 5 bases clipped from V and 9 bases from J, the junction kept 9 bases outside the gene matches. The CDR3 DNA is TGTGCCAGCAGTCCTCCCGGACAGGGGGCTAGTGAGCAGTTCTTC. Translating gives CASSPPGQGASEQFF.